This TCR beta chain was retrieved from a study of shared clonotypes between healthy human individuals. Overall study findings and caveats: Represented diversity (both genetic and exposure-history) was limited by the small number of donors. A handful of donors held about 4.6% of naive CD4 clonotypes in common.

A few counts support this clone. Its antigen is unknown. This CDR3 is 13 amino acids long. CDR1 and CDR2 from the germline V gene are SEHNR and FQNEAQ (reference sequence). V lost 5 bases to trimming and J lost 8 bases; unmatched junction nucleotides: 6. Sequenced by immunoSEQ multiplex PCR; TCRdb stores in-frame clones only, minus some. The sample carries approximately 700,000 clones, roughly 72% recorded once. The sample taken for sequencing was memory CD4+ T cells sorted from blood. Subset reported: CD45RA-negative fraction. This chain links TRBV7-9 with TRBJ1-5; 7 bases match TRBD1. The receptor comes from a woman between 25 and 40 years old in good health. Here the CDR3 reads CASSQDRVEPQHF. The CDR3 coding sequence is TGTGCCAGCAGCCAAGACAGGGTGGAGCCCCAGCATTTT.